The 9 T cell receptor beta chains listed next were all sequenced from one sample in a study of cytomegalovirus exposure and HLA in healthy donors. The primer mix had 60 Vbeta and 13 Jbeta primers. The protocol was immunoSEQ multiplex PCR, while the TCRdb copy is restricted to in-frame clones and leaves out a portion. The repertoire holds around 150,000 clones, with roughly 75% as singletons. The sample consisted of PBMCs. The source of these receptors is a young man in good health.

CDR3 DNA sequence: TGTGCCAGTAGTCGCAGGGGGCTCCCAGATACGCAGTATTTT. This gives the protein CASSRRGLPDTQYF. V and J are TRBV19 and TRBJ2-3, with 8 bases lining up with TRBD1. The V gene's germline CDR1 is LNHDA and CDR2 SQIVND (reference sequence). The CDR3 sequence is 14 residues long. Trimming cost V 5 bases and J 4 bases; bases outside gene matches: 5.

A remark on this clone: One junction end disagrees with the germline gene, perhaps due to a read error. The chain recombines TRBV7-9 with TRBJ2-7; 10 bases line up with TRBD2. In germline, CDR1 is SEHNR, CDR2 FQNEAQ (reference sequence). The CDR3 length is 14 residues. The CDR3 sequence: CSSSTGLAAYEQYF. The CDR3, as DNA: TGTTCCAGCAGCACCGGACTAGCGGCATACGAGCAGTACTTC.

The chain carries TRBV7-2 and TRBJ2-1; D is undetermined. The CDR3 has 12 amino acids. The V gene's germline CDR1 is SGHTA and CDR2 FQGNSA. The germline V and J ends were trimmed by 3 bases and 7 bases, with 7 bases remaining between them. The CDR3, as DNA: TGTGCCAGCAGCTTCTTAGTAAATGAGCAGTTCTTC. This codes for CASSFLVNEQFF.

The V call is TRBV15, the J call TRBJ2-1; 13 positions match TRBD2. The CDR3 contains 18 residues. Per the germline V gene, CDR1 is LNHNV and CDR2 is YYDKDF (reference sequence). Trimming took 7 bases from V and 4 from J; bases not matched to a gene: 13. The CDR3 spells CATTRTTGTSGTYNEQFF. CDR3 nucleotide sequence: TGTGCCACCACAAGGACAACCGGGACTAGCGGGACTTACAATGAGCAGTTCTTC.

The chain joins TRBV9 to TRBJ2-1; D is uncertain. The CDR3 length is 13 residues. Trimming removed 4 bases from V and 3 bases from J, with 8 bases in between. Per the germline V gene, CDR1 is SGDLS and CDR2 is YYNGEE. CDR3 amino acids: CASSLRLYNEQFF. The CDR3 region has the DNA TGTGCCAGCAGCCTAAGACTCTACAATGAGCAGTTCTTC.

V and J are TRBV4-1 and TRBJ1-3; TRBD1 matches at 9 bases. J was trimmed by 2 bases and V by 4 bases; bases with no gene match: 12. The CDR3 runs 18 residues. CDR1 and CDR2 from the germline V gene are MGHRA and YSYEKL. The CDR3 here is CASSRSGGTGRTGNTIYF. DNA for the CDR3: TGCGCCAGCAGCCGGTCAGGAGGGACAGGGAGAACTGGAAACACCATATATTTT.

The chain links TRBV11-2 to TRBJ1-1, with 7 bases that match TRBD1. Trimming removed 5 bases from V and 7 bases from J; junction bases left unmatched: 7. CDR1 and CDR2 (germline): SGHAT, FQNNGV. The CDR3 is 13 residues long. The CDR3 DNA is TGTGCCAGCAGCCACCCCCGACAGGGTGAAGCTTTCTTT. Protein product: CASSHPRQGEAFF.

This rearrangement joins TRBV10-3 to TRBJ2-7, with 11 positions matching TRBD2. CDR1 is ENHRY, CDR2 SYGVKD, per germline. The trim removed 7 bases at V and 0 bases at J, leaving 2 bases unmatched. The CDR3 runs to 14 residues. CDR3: CAIKTSGSSYEQYF. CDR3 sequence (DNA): TGTGCCATCAAAACTAGCGGGAGCTCCTACGAGCAGTACTTC.

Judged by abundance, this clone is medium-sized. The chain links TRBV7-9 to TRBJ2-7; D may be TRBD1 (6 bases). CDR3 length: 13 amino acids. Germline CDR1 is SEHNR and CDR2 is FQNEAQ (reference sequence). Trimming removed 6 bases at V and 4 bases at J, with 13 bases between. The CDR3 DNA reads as TGTGCCAGCAGGGGGCAGGGGATATACGAGCAGTACTTC. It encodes CASRGQGIYEQYF.